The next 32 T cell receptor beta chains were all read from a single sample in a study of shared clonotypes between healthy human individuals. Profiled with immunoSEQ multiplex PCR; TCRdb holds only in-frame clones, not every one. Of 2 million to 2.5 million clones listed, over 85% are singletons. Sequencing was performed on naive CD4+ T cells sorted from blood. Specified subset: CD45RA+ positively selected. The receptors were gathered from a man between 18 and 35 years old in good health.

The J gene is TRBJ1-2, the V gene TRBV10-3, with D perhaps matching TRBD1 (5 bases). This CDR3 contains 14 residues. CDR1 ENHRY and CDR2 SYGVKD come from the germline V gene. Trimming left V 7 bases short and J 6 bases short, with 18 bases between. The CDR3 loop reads CAITRDGYGDGYTF. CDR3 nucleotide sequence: TGTGCCATCACCCGGGACGGCTACGGGGATGGCTACACCTTC.

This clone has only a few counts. The CDR3 region is CAISVSGYGYTF. In DNA, the CDR3 is TGTGCCATCAGTGTGTCAGGGTATGGCTACACCTTC. The chain combines TRBV10-3 with TRBJ1-2; D is possibly TRBD1 (5 bases). Trimming removed 4 bases at V and 5 bases at J, with 8 bases between. This CDR3 has 12 residues. The germline V gene has CDR1 ENHRY and CDR2 SYGVKD.

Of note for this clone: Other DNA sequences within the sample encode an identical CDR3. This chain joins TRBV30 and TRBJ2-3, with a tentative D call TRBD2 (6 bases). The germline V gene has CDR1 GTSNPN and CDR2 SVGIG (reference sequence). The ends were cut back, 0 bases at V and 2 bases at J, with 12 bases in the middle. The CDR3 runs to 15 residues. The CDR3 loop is CAWSVRGGLTDTQYF. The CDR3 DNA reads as TGTGCCTGGAGTGTACGTGGGGGACTCACAGATACGCAGTATTTT. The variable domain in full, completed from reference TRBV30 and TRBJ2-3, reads SQTIHQWPATLVQPVGSPLSLECTVEGTSNPNLYWYRQAAGRGLQLLFYSVGIGQISSEVPQNLSASRPQDRQFILSSKKLLLSDSGFYLCAWSVRGGLTDTQYFGPGTRLTVL.

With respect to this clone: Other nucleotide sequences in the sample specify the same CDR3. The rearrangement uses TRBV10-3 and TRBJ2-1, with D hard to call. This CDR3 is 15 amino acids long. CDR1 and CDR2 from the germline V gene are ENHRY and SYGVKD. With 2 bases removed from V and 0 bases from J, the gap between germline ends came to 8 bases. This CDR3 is CAISEGGGSYNEQFF. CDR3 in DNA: TGTGCCATCAGTGAGGGCGGTGGCTCCTACAATGAGCAGTTCTTC.

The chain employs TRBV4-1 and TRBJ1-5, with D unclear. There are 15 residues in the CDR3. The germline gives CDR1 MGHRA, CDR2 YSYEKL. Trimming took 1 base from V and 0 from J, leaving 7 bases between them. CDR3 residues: CASSQGTNSNQPQHF. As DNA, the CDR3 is TGCGCCAGCAGCCAAGGAACTAATAGCAATCAGCCCCAGCATTTT.

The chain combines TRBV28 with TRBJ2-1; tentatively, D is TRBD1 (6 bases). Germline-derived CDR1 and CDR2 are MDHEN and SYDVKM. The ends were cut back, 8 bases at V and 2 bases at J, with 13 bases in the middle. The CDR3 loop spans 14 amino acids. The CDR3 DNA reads TGTGCCAGCGGGGCAGGGGTCGCCTACAATGAGCAGTTCTTC. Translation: CASGAGVAYNEQFF.

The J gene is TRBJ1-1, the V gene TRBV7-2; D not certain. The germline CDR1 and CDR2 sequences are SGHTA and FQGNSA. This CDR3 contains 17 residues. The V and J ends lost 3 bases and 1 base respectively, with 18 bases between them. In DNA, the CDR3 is TGTGCCAGCAGCTTGGTAGGTTCCTGGGGAACGAACACTGAAGCTTTCTTT. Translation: CASSLVGSWGTNTEAFF.

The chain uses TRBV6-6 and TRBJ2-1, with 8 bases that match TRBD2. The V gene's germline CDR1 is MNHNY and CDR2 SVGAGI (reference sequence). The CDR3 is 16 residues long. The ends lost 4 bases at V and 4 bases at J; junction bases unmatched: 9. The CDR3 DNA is TGTGCCAGCAGTTTAGCGGGACGGTCGGATTACAATGAGCAGTTCTTC. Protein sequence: CASSLAGRSDYNEQFF.

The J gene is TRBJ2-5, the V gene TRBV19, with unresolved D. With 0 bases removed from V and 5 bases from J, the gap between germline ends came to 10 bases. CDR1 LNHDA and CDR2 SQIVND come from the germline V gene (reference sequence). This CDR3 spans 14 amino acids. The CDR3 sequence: CASSIDPRRETQYF. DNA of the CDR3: TGTGCCAGTAGTATAGATCCGCGCCGGGAGACCCAGTACTTC.

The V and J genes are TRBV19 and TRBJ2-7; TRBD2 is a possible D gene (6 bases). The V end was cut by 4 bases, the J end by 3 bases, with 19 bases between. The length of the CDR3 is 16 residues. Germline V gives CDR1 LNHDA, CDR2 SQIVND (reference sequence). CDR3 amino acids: CASSTAGTLKLYEQYF. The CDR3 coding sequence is TGTGCCAGTAGTACCGCGGGGACGCTAAAGCTCTACGAGCAGTACTTC.

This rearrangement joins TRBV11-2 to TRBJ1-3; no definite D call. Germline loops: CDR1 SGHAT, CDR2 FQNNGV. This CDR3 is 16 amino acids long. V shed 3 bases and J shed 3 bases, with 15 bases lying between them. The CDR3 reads CASSFGRTARGNTIYF. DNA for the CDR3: TGTGCCAGCAGCTTTGGGCGTACTGCGCGTGGAAACACCATATATTTT. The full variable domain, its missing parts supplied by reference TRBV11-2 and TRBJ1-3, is EAGVAQSPRYKIIEKRQSVAFWCNPISGHATLYWYQQILGQGPKLLIQFQNNGVVDDSQLPKDRFSAERLKGVDSTLKIQPAKLEDSAVYLCASSFGRTARGNTIYFGEGSWLTVV.

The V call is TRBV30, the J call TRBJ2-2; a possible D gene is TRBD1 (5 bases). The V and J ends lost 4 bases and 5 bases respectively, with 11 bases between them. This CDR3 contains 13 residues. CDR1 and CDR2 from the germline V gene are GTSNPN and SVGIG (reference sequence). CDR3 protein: CAWTRVSTGELFF. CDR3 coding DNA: TGTGCCTGGACCAGGGTCAGTACCGGGGAGCTGTTTTTT.

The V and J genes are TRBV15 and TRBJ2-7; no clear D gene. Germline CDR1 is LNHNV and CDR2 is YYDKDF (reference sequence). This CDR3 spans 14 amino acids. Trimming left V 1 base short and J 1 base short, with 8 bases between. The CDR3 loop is CATSRVDGSYEQYF. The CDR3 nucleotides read TGTGCCACCAGCAGAGTGGACGGGTCCTACGAGCAGTACTTC.

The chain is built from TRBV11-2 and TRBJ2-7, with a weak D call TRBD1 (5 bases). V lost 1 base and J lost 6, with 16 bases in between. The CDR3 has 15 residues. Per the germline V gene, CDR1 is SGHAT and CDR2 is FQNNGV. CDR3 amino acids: CASSLAVHGQGEQYF. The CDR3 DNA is TGTGCCAGCAGCTTAGCCGTCCACGGGCAGGGCGAGCAGTACTTC.

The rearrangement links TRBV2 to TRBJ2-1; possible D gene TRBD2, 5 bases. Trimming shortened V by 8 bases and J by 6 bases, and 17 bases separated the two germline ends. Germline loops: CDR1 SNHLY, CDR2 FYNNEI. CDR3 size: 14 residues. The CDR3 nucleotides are TGTGCCAGCCTACGGGGAAACAATGCCAATGAGCAGTTCTTC. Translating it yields CASLRGNNANEQFF.

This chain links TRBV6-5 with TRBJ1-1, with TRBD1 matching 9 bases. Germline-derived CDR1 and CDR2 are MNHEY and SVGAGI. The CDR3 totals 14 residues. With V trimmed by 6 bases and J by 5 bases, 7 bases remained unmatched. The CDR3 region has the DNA TGTGCCAGCAGGGGGACAGGGTCCGTAACTGAAGCTTTCTTT. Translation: CASRGTGSVTEAFF.

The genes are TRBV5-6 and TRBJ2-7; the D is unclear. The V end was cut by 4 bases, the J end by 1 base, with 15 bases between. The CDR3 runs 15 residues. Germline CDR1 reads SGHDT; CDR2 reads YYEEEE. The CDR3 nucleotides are TGTGCCAGCAGCCTCCGAGGTCTGTATTCCTACGAGCAGTACTTC. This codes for CASSLRGLYSYEQYF.

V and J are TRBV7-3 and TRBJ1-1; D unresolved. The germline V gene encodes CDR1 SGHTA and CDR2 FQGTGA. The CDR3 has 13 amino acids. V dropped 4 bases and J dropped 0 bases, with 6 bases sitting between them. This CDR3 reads CASSYQVNTEAFF. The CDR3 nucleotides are TGTGCCAGCAGCTATCAGGTGAACACTGAAGCTTTCTTT.

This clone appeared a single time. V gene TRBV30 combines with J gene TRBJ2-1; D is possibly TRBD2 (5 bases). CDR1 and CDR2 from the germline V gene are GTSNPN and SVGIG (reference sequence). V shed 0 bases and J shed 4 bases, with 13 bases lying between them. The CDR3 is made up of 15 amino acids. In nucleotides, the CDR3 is TGTGCCTGGAGTGTACGTGGACTCCCATACAATGAGCAGTTCTTC. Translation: CAWSVRGLPYNEQFF.

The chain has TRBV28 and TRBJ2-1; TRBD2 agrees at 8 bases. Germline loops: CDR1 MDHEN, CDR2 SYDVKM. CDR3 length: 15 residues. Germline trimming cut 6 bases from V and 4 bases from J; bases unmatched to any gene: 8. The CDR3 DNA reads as TGTGCCAGCAGCCTCTGGGGCGGGGGGTACAATGAGCAGTTCTTC. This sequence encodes CASSLWGGGYNEQFF. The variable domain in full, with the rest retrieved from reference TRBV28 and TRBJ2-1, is DVKVTQSSRYLVKRTGEKVFLECVQDMDHENMFWYRQDPGLGLRLIYFSYDVKMKEKGDIPEGYSVSREKKERFSLILESASTNQTSMYLCASSLWGGGYNEQFFGPGTRLTVL.

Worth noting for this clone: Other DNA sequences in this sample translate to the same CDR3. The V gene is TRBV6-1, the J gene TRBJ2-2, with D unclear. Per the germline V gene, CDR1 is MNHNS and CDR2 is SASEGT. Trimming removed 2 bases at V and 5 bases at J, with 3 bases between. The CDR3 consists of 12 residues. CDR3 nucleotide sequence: TGTGCCAGCAGTGAAACAACCGGGGAGCTGTTTTTT. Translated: CASSETTGELFF.

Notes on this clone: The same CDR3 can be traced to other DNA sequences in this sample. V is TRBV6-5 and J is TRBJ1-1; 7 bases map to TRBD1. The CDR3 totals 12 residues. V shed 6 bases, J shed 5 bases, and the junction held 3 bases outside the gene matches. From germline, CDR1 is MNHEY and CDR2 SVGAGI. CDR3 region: CASSRRGTEAFF. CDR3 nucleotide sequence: TGTGCCAGCAGCCGCAGGGGGACTGAAGCTTTCTTT.

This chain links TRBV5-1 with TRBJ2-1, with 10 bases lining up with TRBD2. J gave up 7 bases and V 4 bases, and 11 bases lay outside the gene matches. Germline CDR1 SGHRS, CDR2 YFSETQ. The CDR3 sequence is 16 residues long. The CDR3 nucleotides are TGCGCCAGCAGCCCAGCTAGCGGGAGAAGGGCAAATGAGCAGTTCTTC. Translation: CASSPASGRRANEQFF.

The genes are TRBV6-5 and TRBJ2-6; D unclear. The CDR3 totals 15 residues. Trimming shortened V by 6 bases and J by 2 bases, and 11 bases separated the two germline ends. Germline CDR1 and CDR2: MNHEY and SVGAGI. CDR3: CASSPIRAGANVLTF. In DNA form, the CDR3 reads TGTGCCAGCAGCCCTATAAGGGCTGGGGCCAACGTCCTGACTTTC.

Here the CDR3 reads CASSYRGSGNEQYF. The CDR3 DNA follows: TGTGCCAGCAGTTACCGGGGTAGCGGGAACGAGCAGTACTTC. The rearrangement joins TRBV6-6 to TRBJ2-7; 8 bases agree with TRBD2. CDR3 length: 14 amino acids. V shed 2 bases and J 5 bases; nucleotides not matched to a gene: 5. Germline CDR1 reads MNHNY; CDR2 reads SVGAGI (reference sequence).

The CDR3 reads CASSSGQTSTDTQYF. Here the CDR3 DNA reads TGTGCCAGCAGCTCCGGACAGACTAGCACAGATACGCAGTATTTT. The chain carries TRBV7-9 and TRBJ2-3; perhaps TRBD1 as D (6 bases). CDR1 and CDR2 (germline): SEHNR, FQNEAQ (reference sequence). V lost 4 bases and J 0 bases, leaving 11 bases between the germline ends. This CDR3 has 15 amino acids.

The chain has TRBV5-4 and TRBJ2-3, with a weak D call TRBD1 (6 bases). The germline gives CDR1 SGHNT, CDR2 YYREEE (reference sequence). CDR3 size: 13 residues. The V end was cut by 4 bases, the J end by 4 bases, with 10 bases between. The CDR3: CASSVQGSDTQYF. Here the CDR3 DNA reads TGTGCCAGCAGCGTACAGGGCTCAGATACGCAGTATTTT.

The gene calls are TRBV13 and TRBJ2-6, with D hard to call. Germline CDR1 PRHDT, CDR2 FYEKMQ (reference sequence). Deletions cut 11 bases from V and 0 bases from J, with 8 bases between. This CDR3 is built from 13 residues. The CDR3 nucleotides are TGTGCCGCACGTAGCTCTGGGGCCAACGTCCTGACTTTC. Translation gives CAARSSGANVLTF.

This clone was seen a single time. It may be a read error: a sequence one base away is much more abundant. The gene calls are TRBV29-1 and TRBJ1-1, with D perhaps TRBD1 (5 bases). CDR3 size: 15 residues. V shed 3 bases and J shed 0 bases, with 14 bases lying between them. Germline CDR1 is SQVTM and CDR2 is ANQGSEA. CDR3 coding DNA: TGCAGCGTTGAGAGGCGTGACAGCATGAACACTGAAGCTTTCTTT. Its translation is CSVERRDSMNTEAFF.

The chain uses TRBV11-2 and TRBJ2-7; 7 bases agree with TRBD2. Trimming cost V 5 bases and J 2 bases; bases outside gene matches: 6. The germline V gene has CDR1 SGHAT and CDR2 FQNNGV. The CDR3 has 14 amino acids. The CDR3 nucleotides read TGTGCCAGCAGCCCCGGGACTACCACCTACGAGCAGTACTTC. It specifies CASSPGTTTYEQYF.

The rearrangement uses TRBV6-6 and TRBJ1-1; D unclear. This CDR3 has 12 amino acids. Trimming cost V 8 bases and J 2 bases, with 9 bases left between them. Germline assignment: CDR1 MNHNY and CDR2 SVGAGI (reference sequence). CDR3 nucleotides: TGTGCCAGCTGTACAGTTAACACTGAAGCTTTCTTT. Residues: CASCTVNTEAFF.

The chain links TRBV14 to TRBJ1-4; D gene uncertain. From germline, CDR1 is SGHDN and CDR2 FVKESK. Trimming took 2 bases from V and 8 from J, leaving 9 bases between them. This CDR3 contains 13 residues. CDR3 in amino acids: CASSQTRAEKLFF. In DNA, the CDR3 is TGTGCCAGCAGCCAAACTAGGGCCGAAAAACTGTTTTTT.